This TCR beta chain was observed in a study of blood T cell repertoires in COVID-19. This clone was found a few times. TCRdb's copy holds only in-frame clones and misses some; the assay was immunoSEQ multiplex PCR. The table includes 64,000 or so clones, 70% to 80% detected once. With V trimmed by 5 bases and J by 6 bases, 10 bases remained unmatched. Germline V gene data show CDR1 as MDHEN and CDR2 as SYDVKM. CDR3 size: 15 residues. This rearrangement joins TRBV28 to TRBJ2-1; TRBD1 aligns across 7 bases. The sample taken for sequencing was peripheral blood. This receptor was taken from a human donor in a cohort sampled during active COVID-19. The CDR3 bases are TGTGCCAGCAGTGGCAGGGGACAGTTGAGCAATGAGCAGTTCTTC. Amino acid sequence: CASSGRGQLSNEQFF.